The 4 T cell receptor beta chains below were found in one sample sequenced in a study of blood T cell repertoires in COVID-19. TCRdb keeps only in-frame clones here, not all; method: immunoSEQ multiplex PCR. The table has 150,000 or so clones, approximately 80% seen once. Specimen: PBMCs or T cells enriched from blood (not recorded which). The receptors stem from a man between 45 and 60 years old who had recovered from COVID-19.

The chain links TRBV10-1 to TRBJ2-6; D not certain. In germline, CDR1 is WNHNN, CDR2 SYGVQD (reference sequence). CDR3 length: 15 amino acids. Trimming removed 6 bases from V and 1 base from J, with 10 bases in between. The DNA of the CDR3 is TGCGCCAGCAGAAACGTGAGTTCTGGGGCCAACGTCCTGACTTTC. This codes for CASRNVSSGANVLTF.

V is TRBV19 and J is TRBJ2-1; 11 bases are shared with TRBD2. Germline-derived CDR1 and CDR2 are LNHDA and SQIVND (reference sequence). Trimming removed 4 bases from V and 7 bases from J; junction bases left unmatched: 9. The CDR3 totals 16 residues. In DNA, the CDR3 is TGTGCCAGTAGTAGGACCTCTAGCGGGGGGAGTAATGAGCAGTTCTTC. Protein sequence: CASSRTSSGGSNEQFF.

The V call is TRBV19, the J call TRBJ1-1; TRBD1 matches 8 bases. Germline V gene data show CDR1 as LNHDA and CDR2 as SQIVND (reference sequence). V was pared by 5 bases and J by 1 base, with 6 bases of the junction left unmatched. The CDR3 has 15 amino acids. The CDR3 DNA reads as TGTGCCAGTAGTGGGCCGGGACAGGCGAACACTGAAGCTTTCTTT. It encodes CASSGPGQANTEAFF.

V is TRBV19 and J is TRBJ2-2; TRBD2 agrees at 11 bases. The germline V gene encodes CDR1 LNHDA and CDR2 SQIVND (reference sequence). The trim removed 3 bases at V and 6 bases at J, leaving 9 bases unmatched. CDR3 length equals 17 residues. For the CDR3, the DNA is TGTGCCAGTAGTATCCCGGTAGCGGGGGGGCGCGCCGGGGAGCTGTTTTTT. It is translated as CASSIPVAGGRAGELFF.